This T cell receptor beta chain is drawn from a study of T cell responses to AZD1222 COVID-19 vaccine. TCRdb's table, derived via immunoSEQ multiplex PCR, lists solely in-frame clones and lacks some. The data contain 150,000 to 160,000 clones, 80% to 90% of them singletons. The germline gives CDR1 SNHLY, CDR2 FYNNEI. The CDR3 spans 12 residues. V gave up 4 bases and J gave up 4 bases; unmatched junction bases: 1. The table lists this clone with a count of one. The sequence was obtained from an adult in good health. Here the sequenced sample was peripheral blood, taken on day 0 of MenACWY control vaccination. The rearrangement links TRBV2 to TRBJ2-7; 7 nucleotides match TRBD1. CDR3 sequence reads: CASSGQGYEQYF. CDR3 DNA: TGTGCCAGCAGTGGACAGGGTTACGAGCAGTACTTC.